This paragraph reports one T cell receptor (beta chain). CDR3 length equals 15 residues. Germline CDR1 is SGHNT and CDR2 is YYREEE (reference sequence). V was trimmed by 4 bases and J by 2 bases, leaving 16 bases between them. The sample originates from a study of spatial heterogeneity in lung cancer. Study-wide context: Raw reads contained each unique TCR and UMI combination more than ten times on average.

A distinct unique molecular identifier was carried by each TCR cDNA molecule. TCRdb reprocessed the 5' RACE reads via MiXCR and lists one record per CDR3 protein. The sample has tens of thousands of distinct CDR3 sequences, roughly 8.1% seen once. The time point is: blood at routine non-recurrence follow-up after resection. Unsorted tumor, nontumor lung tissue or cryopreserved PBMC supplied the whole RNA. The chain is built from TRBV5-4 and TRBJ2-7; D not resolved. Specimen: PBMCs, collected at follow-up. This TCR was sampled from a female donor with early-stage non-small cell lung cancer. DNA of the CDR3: TGTGCCAGCAGCGCACCAGGTGTGGATCCCTACGAGCAGTACTTC. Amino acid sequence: CASSAPGVDPYEQYF.